The entry below gives a single T cell receptor beta chain sequence along with its context. This clonotype was seen more than once but under ten times. The clone's antigen remains unknown. It has no much larger one-base neighbor in the sample; base qualities were not kept. V sheds 5 bases and J sheds 9 bases, leaving 17 bases between their ends. The CDR3 starts with the cysteine, ends with the phenylalanine, and has 13 residues. Only the CDR3 region is kept as DNA, spanning 39 bases read in frame from base 1. The germline V gene (reference sequence) supplies CDR1 DFQATT and CDR2 SNEGSKA. Systemically healthy Caucasian individuals from Russia, over 30 in total and aged about 6 to 95 years, were included as donors. Roughly 10 milliliters of peripheral blood were collected from each donor into EDTA-treated Vacutainer tubes. Ficoll-Paque density-gradient centrifugation was used to isolate PBMCs, with at least 6 million obtained per sample. Total RNA, at least 6 micrograms per sample, was extracted from PBMCs with Trizol reagent. Naive CD45RAhigh/CD27high T cell percentages were measured by flow cytometry on a PBMC aliquot from every donor.

This sample was taken from a study of blood T cells in healthy people across ages (dated by TCRdb to between 2014 and 2017). Regarding the complete study: In model experiments, roughly one uniquely barcoded TCR beta cDNA molecule per two T cells was captured by template switching. Using deep sequencing normalized with unique cDNA molecular identifiers, the study measured how TCR beta repertoire diversity changes with age. Using the same blood draw, the study looked at two additional independent replicas of 1 million unique cDNA reads for two donors, one aged 18 to 29 and the other aged 80 or older. The donors were split into four age groups: young (average 16 years), middle-aged (around 37), aged (around 67) and long-lived (roughly 77). Study-level results and caveats: The percentage of naive T cells measured by flow cytometry correlated strongly with observed TCR beta diversity. The CMV infection status of donors was not known, potentially confounding age-related changes in expanded clonotypes. Observed TCR beta diversity per million T cells fell roughly linearly with age, and a significant reduction was already apparent by age around 36. Because profiling used bulk unsorted PBMCs, naive and antigen-experienced compartments could not be compared conclusively. Compared with the aged group, more naive CD4+ T cells, fewer expanded clones and increased TCR diversity were shown by the long-lived group, suggesting age selection. Total diversity estimates from one million sequenced T cells were considered lower bounds and underestimates.

The method behind the library was 5' RACE. The listed sequencing device is Illumina HiSeq 2500. A second PCR of roughly 6 to 11 cycles was run with a J-beta primer mix and a sample-barcoded 5' primer. Each TCR beta cDNA molecule received a unique molecular identifier from a template-switch 5' adaptor carrying 12 random nucleotides. Each sample yielded at least 3 million CDR3-containing paired-end reads. First-strand cDNA synthesis was performed from all RNA using the Mint cDNA synthesis kit, with priming by a TRBC-specific oligonucleotide. Following uracil-DNA glycosylase treatment, a first 18-cycle PCR with universal primers M1SS and BC2_uni_R was performed on all cDNA. As for the original processing: Each sample was normalized by randomly selecting 1 million high-quality reads, each carrying a distinct molecular identifier. Instead of being binned into consensus sequences, reads with shared molecular identifiers were discarded. MiTCR, run with a Q25 quality threshold and the strictest error-elimination algorithm, handled CDR3 identification, clonotype clustering and error correction. A nonparametric unseen species model with Euler transformation was used to estimate a lower bound on total TCR beta diversity. In TCRdb, the public reads were trimmed at Q25 with fastp and aligned with MiXCR, with productive beta chains retained. Rows matching on CDR3 protein sequence are summarized as one entry with the most common DNA and genes. Here the V and J calls rest on TCRdb's processing, not on the authors' analysis. The sample records 800,000 to 950,000 distinct CDR3 sequences, 25% to 30% of which are singletons. The ten largest clones represent about a tenth of the sample.

The sample was also reused in another study, on T cells of mothers and their children. Taken from the second paper: The donors were nine systemically healthy Caucasian individuals, made up of three mothers and their six children. cDNA synthesis consumed the entire amount of extracted RNA, loaded at about 1.5 ug RNA in each 15 ul reaction. In the second PCR, sample barcodes and 2-4 random nucleotides were introduced via the M1S primer. More than 8.5 million TCR beta CDR3 reads were obtained from each mother, and roughly 3 million reads were obtained from each child. Thymic selection shapes the output of TCR recombination in a similar way in related and unrelated pairs, and inherited differences have a minor effect. Related mother-child pairs always showed normalized repertoire overlap that was slightly higher than in unrelated mother-child pairs, though the difference was never significant. No persistent microchimeric T cell clones were detected, at a sensitivity of approximately 100 clones per million clonotypes. To look for features that set related mother-child pairs apart from unrelated individuals, the researchers ran deep NGS to compare the TCR beta repertoires of mothers and children. The mean age was roughly 40 +/- 4 years for the mothers and roughly 10 +/- 4 years for the children. After adapters were ligated using NEBNext reagents, the libraries underwent 100+100 nt paired-end sequencing on an Illumina HiSeq 2000. To prevent cross-contamination, the mother and child libraries were prepared one month apart and sequenced in separate runs. Between about 500,000 and 2,100,000 distinct TCR beta clonotypes were identified per donor. Naive TCR beta clonotypes were estimated from low-frequency clonotypes matched to each donor's FACS-determined naive share, without sorting.

The rearranged segments are TRBV20-1 and TRBJ1-5, with TRBD1 as a weak D call on 5 bases. Material for sequencing was blood. The sequence derives from a woman aged 40 to 50 in good health. The CDR3 protein sequence reads: CSALDARGGPQHF. The nucleotides are TGCAGTGCTCTGGACGCGCGCGGGGGGCCCCAGCATTTT.